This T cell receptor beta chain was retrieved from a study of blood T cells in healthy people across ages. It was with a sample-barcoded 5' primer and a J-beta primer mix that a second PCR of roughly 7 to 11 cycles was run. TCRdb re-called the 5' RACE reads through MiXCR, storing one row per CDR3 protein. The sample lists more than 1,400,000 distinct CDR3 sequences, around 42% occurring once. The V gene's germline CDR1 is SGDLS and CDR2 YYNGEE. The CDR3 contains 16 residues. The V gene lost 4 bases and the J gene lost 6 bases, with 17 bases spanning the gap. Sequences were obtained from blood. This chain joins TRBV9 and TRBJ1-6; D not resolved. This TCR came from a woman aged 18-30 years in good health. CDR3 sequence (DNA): TGTGCCAGCAGCCTAGATAGCCAGGCGATTAATTCACCCCTCCACTTT. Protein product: CASSLDSQAINSPLHF.